Below, 18 T cell receptor beta chains from the same sample are listed, as sequenced in a study of blood T cell repertoires in COVID-19. Clones were sequenced by immunoSEQ multiplex PCR, and TCRdb holds only the in-frame ones, with some missing. This table has more than 85,000 clones, nearly 90% appearing once. The sequencing input was peripheral blood. The receptors shown here come from a human donor in a cohort sampled during active COVID-19.

The chain couples TRBV7-2 to TRBJ2-5; the match to TRBD2 covers 8 bases. J was trimmed by 5 bases and V by 4 bases; bases with no gene match: 6. The germline V gene has CDR1 SGHTA and CDR2 FQGNSA. The CDR3 sequence is 14 residues long. Written as DNA, the CDR3 is TGTGCCAGCAGCTCAGGACTAGCACGCGAGACCCAGTACTTC. This codes for CASSSGLARETQYF. The entire variable domain, with the rest obtained from reference TRBV7-2 and TRBJ2-5, is as follows: GAGVSQSPSNKVTEKGKDVELRCDPISGHTALYWYRQSLGQGLEFLIYFQGNSAPDKSGLPSDRFSAERTGGSVSTLTIQRTQQEDSAVYLCASSSGLARETQYFGPGTRLLVL.

The rearrangement joins TRBV5-5 to TRBJ1-1, with D hard to call. CDR1 is SGHKS and CDR2 is YYEKEE in the germline V gene (reference sequence). This CDR3 comprises 15 residues. The V end lost 4 bases, the J end lost 0 bases, and 13 bases lay between the germline ends. The chain's CDR3 is CASSPLGQVNTEAFF. CDR3 nucleotides: TGTGCCAGCAGCCCACTAGGGCAGGTGAACACTGAAGCTTTCTTT.

As concerns this clone: At one end the junction does not follow the germline gene, possibly because of a read error. The J gene is TRBJ2-2, the V gene TRBV7-9, with D maybe TRBD2 (5 bases). This CDR3 comprises 15 residues. Germline loops: CDR1 SEHNR, CDR2 FQNEAQ (reference sequence). The CDR3 here is CASSLNAGSTGEPFF. The CDR3, as DNA: TGTGCCAGCAGCTTAAATGCAGGCAGCACCGGGGAGCCGTTTTTT.

The chain employs TRBV4-1 and TRBJ2-7; maybe TRBD2 (6 bases). The CDR3 sequence is 15 residues long. The germline gives CDR1 MGHRA, CDR2 YSYEKL. Trimming stripped 1 base from V and 3 bases from J, with 13 bases between. CDR3 DNA sequence: TGCGCCAGCAGCCAAGGGGGGGTAGGTGTCTACGAGCAGTACTTC. Protein product: CASSQGGVGVYEQYF.

CDR3 protein: CASSPVRAGANVLTF. For the CDR3, the DNA is TGTGCCAGCAGCCCCGTGAGGGCTGGGGCCAACGTCCTGACTTTC. The V call is TRBV3-1 (or the pseudogene TRBV3-2), the J call TRBJ2-6; D may be TRBD2 (5 bases). The CDR3 extends over 15 amino acids. Germline lookup yields CDR1 LGHDT and CDR2 YNNKEL (reference sequence). The ends were cut back, 4 bases at V and 2 bases at J, with 9 bases in the middle.

CDR3 DNA sequence: TGTGCCAGCAGCCAGGAAACGAGGGCCAACTATGGCTACACCTTC. It encodes CASSQETRANYGYTF. V usage is TRBV4-2 and J usage is TRBJ1-2; D gene uncertain. Trimming took 3 bases from V and 2 from J, leaving 13 bases between them. Germline lookup yields CDR1 LGHNA and CDR2 YNFKEQ. The length of the CDR3 is 15 residues.

The J gene is TRBJ1-5, the V gene TRBV7-9; D unresolved. The V gene lost 5 bases and the J gene lost 7 bases, with 9 bases spanning the gap. The germline V gene has CDR1 SEHNR and CDR2 FQNEAQ (reference sequence). The CDR3 is made up of 12 amino acids. The CDR3 coding sequence is TGTGCCAGCAGCAGAGGAGCCCAGCCCCAGCATTTT. Encoded protein: CASSRGAQPQHF.

The rearrangement joins TRBV24-1 to TRBJ1-1, with D hard to call. Germline CDR1 and CDR2: KGHDR and SFDVKD. V dropped 3 bases and J dropped 12 bases, with 13 bases sitting between them. The CDR3 length is 12 residues. The CDR3 bases are TGTGCCACCAGTGATGCAACCGGGAGTACTTTCTTT. Amino acids: CATSDATGSTFF.

A single count supports this clone. The genes are TRBV3-1 (or the pseudogene TRBV3-2) and TRBJ2-7; the match to TRBD2 covers 8 bases. V was pared by 4 bases and J by 5 bases, with 4 bases of the junction left unmatched. This CDR3 has 13 residues. CDR1 and CDR2 from the germline V gene are LGHDT and YNNKEL (reference sequence). The CDR3 region is CASSPGTRDEQYF. The CDR3 coding sequence is TGTGCCAGCAGCCCCGGGACTAGAGACGAGCAGTACTTC.

A single count supports this clone. The chain's CDR3 is CACGGKSSGANVLTF. CDR3 nucleotides: TGTGCCTGTGGGGGGAAGAGCTCTGGGGCCAACGTCCTGACTTTC. The rearrangement links TRBV30 to TRBJ2-6, with D possibly matching TRBD2 (6 bases). V lost 6 bases to trimming and J lost 0 bases, with 12 bases between them. Germline CDR1 and CDR2: GTSNPN and SVGIG (reference sequence). The CDR3 is 15 residues long. Full variable domain (rest looked up from reference TRBV30 and TRBJ2-6): SQTIHQWPATLVQPVGSPLSLECTVEGTSNPNLYWYRQAAGRGLQLLFYSVGIGQISSEVPQNLSASRPQDRQFILSSKKLLLSDSGFYLCACGGKSSGANVLTFGAGSRLTVL.

The chain is built from TRBV18 and TRBJ2-2; a weak D match, TRBD1 (6 bases). Germline V gene lookup returns CDR1 KGHSH and CDR2 LQKENI. The CDR3 length is 16 residues. Between the trimmed V and J ends, which lost 3 bases and 6 bases, there was a span of 17 bases. CDR3 DNA sequence: TGTGCCAGCTCACCGACCCGGACAGAACTCTCCGGGGAGCTGTTTTTT. It is translated as CASSPTRTELSGELFF.

J is TRBJ2-3 and V is TRBV5-6; 7 positions agree with TRBD2. Germline assignment: CDR1 SGHDT and CDR2 YYEEEE. The V and J ends lost 1 base and 2 bases, in that order; junction bases with no gene match: 7. There are 16 residues in the CDR3. CDR3 nucleotide sequence: TGTGCCAGCAGCTTGTACGGCGGGAGAGACACAGATACGCAGTATTTT. It is translated as CASSLYGGRDTDTQYF. Variable domain in full (rest from reference TRBV5-6 and TRBJ2-3): DAGVTQSPTHLIKTRGQQVTLRCSPKSGHDTVSWYQQALGQGPQFIFQYYEEEERQRGNFPDRFSGHQFPNYSSELNVNALLLGDSALYLCASSLYGGRDTDTQYFGPGTRLTVL.

V is TRBV6-6 and J is TRBJ2-2, with a weak D call TRBD1 (6 bases). This CDR3 comprises 14 residues. Germline CDR1 MNHNY, CDR2 SVGAGI (reference sequence). V lost 6 bases to trimming and J lost 0 bases, with 8 bases between them. This chain's CDR3 is CASSGQTNTGELFF. CDR3 nucleotide sequence: TGTGCCAGCAGCGGACAGACGAACACCGGGGAGCTGTTTTTT.

The chain employs TRBV7-2 and TRBJ2-3; D not resolved. CDR1 is SGHTA and CDR2 is FQGNSA in the germline V gene. V lost 5 bases and J lost 2, with 14 bases in between. The CDR3 spans 15 residues. CDR3 DNA sequence: TGTGCCAGCAGCCCAACCAGGTTACCCACAGATACGCAGTATTTT. Amino acids: CASSPTRLPTDTQYF.

V gene TRBV6-5 combines with J gene TRBJ2-5, with 13 bases fitting TRBD2. The V segment lost 2 bases and the J segment 6 bases; nucleotides outside the gene matches: 3. The CDR3 sequence is 15 residues long. The germline gives CDR1 MNHEY, CDR2 SVGAGI. CDR3 in amino acids: CASSYGTSGTKTQYF. The DNA for the CDR3 is TGTGCCAGCAGTTACGGGACTAGCGGGACGAAGACCCAGTACTTC.

The gene calls are TRBV7-9 and TRBJ1-1; no definite D call. Trimming took off 1 base at V and 7 bases at J, with 7 bases between the two ends. Germline CDR1 reads SEHNR; CDR2 reads FQNEAQ (reference sequence). This CDR3 has 12 residues. The CDR3 spells CASSLESSEAFF. The CDR3 region has the DNA TGTGCCAGCAGCTTAGAATCCAGTGAAGCTTTCTTT.

The chain is built from TRBV2 and TRBJ1-4; D is possibly TRBD1 (6 bases). Germline CDR1 reads SNHLY; CDR2 reads FYNNEI. CDR3 length equals 14 residues. V gave up 5 bases and J gave up 0 bases, with 7 bases separating them. The CDR3 sequence: CASSRQATNEKLFF. For the CDR3, the DNA is TGTGCCAGCAGTAGACAGGCAACTAATGAAAAACTGTTTTTT.

The chain couples TRBV19 to TRBJ1-1, with D possibly TRBD1 on 6 matching bases. V lost 0 bases and J 1 base, leaving 18 bases between the germline ends. CDR3 length: 18 amino acids. Per germline, CDR1 LNHDA and CDR2 SQIVND (reference sequence). The CDR3 nucleotides are TGTGCCAGTAGTATAGATGGTGTGGGGCAGGGGCGGAACACTGAAGCTTTCTTT. Encoded protein: CASSIDGVGQGRNTEAFF.